These 27 T cell receptor beta chains share one sample of origin, sequenced in a study of shared clonotypes between healthy human individuals. Here immunoSEQ multiplex PCR was the method, and the copy in TCRdb shows in-frame clones only, minus some. The sample consists of some 2,500,000 clones, 85% to 95% of them appearing once. Sequenced: naive CD4+ T cells from PBMCs. As for subset: CD45RA+ positively selected. The receptors here all came from a man between 18 and 29 years old in good health. Some clones in this sample may be carry-over from other donors' samples.

The count of this clone is one. The chain uses TRBV30 and TRBJ2-1; possibly TRBD2 for D (5 bases). The CDR3 has 14 residues. The V end was cut by 5 bases, the J end by 3 bases, with 14 bases between. The germline V gene has CDR1 GTSNPN and CDR2 SVGIG (reference sequence). CDR3 sequence reads: CAWGPRTFYNEQFF. The CDR3 coding sequence is TGTGCCTGGGGTCCTAGGACTTTCTACAATGAGCAGTTCTTC.

J is TRBJ2-1 and V is TRBV12-5; D call uncertain. V lost 6 bases to trimming and J lost 6 bases, with 9 bases between them. CDR1 is LGHNT and CDR2 is FRNRAP in the germline V gene. The CDR3 extends over 12 amino acids. CDR3 DNA: TGTGCTAGTGGGACCCATGGCAATGAGCAGTTCTTC. Translating gives CASGTHGNEQFF.

The chain uses TRBV10-3 and TRBJ2-5, with 7 bases fitting TRBD2. The J call may be wrong; the DNA end is better matched by TRBJ2-7. Germline CDR1 reads ENHRY; CDR2 reads SYGVKD. This CDR3 spans 14 amino acids. The CDR3 loop reads CAISDTAGNYEQYF. Written as DNA, the CDR3 is TGTGCCATCAGTGATACAGCGGGAAACTACGAGCAGTACTTC.

This rearrangement joins TRBV5-4 to TRBJ2-1, with 11 bases that match TRBD1. Germline-derived CDR1 and CDR2 are SGHNT and YYREEE (reference sequence). CDR3 length: 15 residues. V lost 3 bases, J lost 4 bases, and 3 bases stayed unmatched. The CDR3 bases are TGTGCCAGCAGCTCCCGGGACAGGGGGTACAATGAGCAGTTCTTC. It yields the protein CASSSRDRGYNEQFF.

The chain uses TRBV7-2 and TRBJ2-7, with 9 bases identical to TRBD1. With V trimmed by 6 bases and J by 3 bases, 6 bases remained unmatched. Looked up from germline, CDR1 is SGHTA and CDR2 is FQGNSA. CDR3 size: 14 residues. The CDR3 here is CASSPDRGIYEQYF. Written as DNA, the CDR3 is TGTGCCAGCAGTCCTGACAGGGGGATCTACGAGCAGTACTTC.

The chain has TRBV9 and TRBJ1-4, with D perhaps matching TRBD1 (5 bases). Germline V gene data show CDR1 as SGDLS and CDR2 as YYNGEE. This CDR3 is built from 15 residues. V was clipped by 3 bases and J by 8 bases, with 17 bases between them. CDR3 protein: CASSARGRPIEKLFF. The CDR3 DNA reads TGTGCCAGCAGCGCCCGGGGCCGGCCAATCGAAAAACTGTTTTTT.

The chain carries TRBV2 and TRBJ1-4, with TRBD1 matching 8 bases. V lost 6 bases, J lost 2 bases, and 2 bases stayed unmatched. Germline V lookup: CDR1 SNHLY, CDR2 FYNNEI. This CDR3 has 14 amino acids. The CDR3 protein is CASRGQGTNEKLFF. CDR3 DNA sequence: TGTGCCAGCAGAGGACAGGGCACTAATGAAAAACTGTTTTTT.

The chain couples TRBV6-1 to TRBJ1-2; maybe TRBD1 (6 bases). The germline gives CDR1 MNHNS, CDR2 SASEGT. This CDR3 spans 16 amino acids. V was trimmed by 0 bases and J by 8 bases, leaving 19 bases between them. CDR3 in DNA: TGTGCCAGCAGTGAAGCGTTGGGGGGGCAGGGTGGAGGCTACACCTTC. As protein: CASSEALGGQGGGYTF.

J is TRBJ1-1 and V is TRBV21-1. TRBV21-1 is assigned pseudogene status. This CDR3 spans 17 amino acids. CDR3 nucleotide sequence: TGTGCCAGCAGCAAAGGGAGGCGAGCTCACACGAACACTGAAGCTTTCTTT. Protein: CASSKGRRAHTNTEAFF.

This clone was observed once. The gene calls are TRBV15 and TRBJ1-2; D is unresolved. Germline CDR1 LNHNV, CDR2 YYDKDF (reference sequence). Trimming removed 0 bases at V and 4 bases at J, with 12 bases between. This CDR3 region has 15 residues. CDR3 in amino acids: CATSRDLGPGYGYTF. In DNA form, the CDR3 reads TGTGCCACCAGCAGAGATCTTGGACCGGGCTATGGCTACACCTTC.

Regarding this clone: This same CDR3 is encoded by further DNA sequences in the sample. This chain joins TRBV28 and TRBJ1-5; no definite D call. Trimming shortened V by 1 base and J by 3 bases, and 7 bases separated the two germline ends. This CDR3 has 14 residues. Germline CDR1 MDHEN, CDR2 SYDVKM. CDR3 coding DNA: TGTGCCAGCAGTTTATCGCAGGACAATCAGCCCCAGCATTTT. It specifies CASSLSQDNQPQHF.

This clone appeared a few times. The chain couples TRBV28 to TRBJ1-3, with D unresolved. This CDR3 region has 13 residues. The germline gives CDR1 MDHEN, CDR2 SYDVKM. The V end lost 6 bases, the J end lost 4 bases, and 10 bases lay between the germline ends. Here the CDR3 reads CASRPGRGNTIYF. As DNA, the CDR3 is TGTGCCAGCAGACCCGGACGGGGAAACACCATATATTTT.

V usage is TRBV10-3 and J usage is TRBJ1-2; D might be TRBD1 (6 bases). Germline V gene sequence: CDR1 ENHRY, CDR2 SYGVKD. This CDR3 is built from 14 residues. V was shortened by 4 bases and J by 8 bases, with 17 bases between the two germline ends. The CDR3 DNA follows: TGTGCCATCAGTGGGGGGGCGCTGACCGGAGGCTACACCTTC. Protein sequence: CAISGGALTGGYTF.

The rearrangement links TRBV5-1 to TRBJ1-4, with D unclear. The V gene lost 2 bases and the J gene lost 4 bases, with 9 bases spanning the gap. The CDR3 is made up of 14 amino acids. Per germline, CDR1 SGHRS and CDR2 YFSETQ. The CDR3 region has the DNA TGCGCCAGCAGCTTAGGAGACGATAATGAAAAACTGTTTTTT. Its translation: CASSLGDDNEKLFF.

This chain links TRBV5-1 with TRBJ2-3; a possible D gene is TRBD1 (5 bases). The V end was cut by 4 bases, the J end by 0 bases, with 15 bases between. This CDR3 spans 16 amino acids. The germline V gene encodes CDR1 SGHRS and CDR2 YFSETQ. As DNA, the CDR3 is TGCGCCAGCAGCCCCCGACAGCTTACTAGCACAGATACGCAGTATTTT. Translation: CASSPRQLTSTDTQYF.

This sequence joins TRBV7-9 and TRBJ2-3; the D gene is possibly TRBD1 (6 bases). In germline, CDR1 is SEHNR, CDR2 FQNEAQ (reference sequence). Trimming shortened V by 4 bases and J by 6 bases, and 20 bases separated the two germline ends. This CDR3 contains 16 residues. The DNA of the CDR3 is TGTGCCAGCAGCTCCGGACGGACAGCCCTTAGGGATACGCAGTATTTT. It specifies CASSSGRTALRDTQYF.

J is TRBJ1-4 and V is TRBV4-3; a weak D match, TRBD1 (5 bases). The CDR3 covers 16 residues. Germline-derived CDR1 and CDR2 are LGHNA and YSLEER. V lost 0 bases, J lost 4 bases, and 12 bases lay in between. The CDR3: CASSQEVWQGNEKLFF. In DNA form, the CDR3 reads TGCGCCAGCAGCCAAGAGGTCTGGCAGGGTAATGAAAAACTGTTTTTT.

The chain joins TRBV6-5 to TRBJ1-4, with a weak D call TRBD1 (6 bases). The CDR3 is made up of 13 amino acids. Trimming stripped 2 bases from V and 15 bases from J, with 16 bases between. Germline-derived CDR1 and CDR2 are MNHEY and SVGAGI. Here the CDR3 DNA reads TGTGCCAGCAGTTACAGCCCAGGGGCCGCCTTGTTTTTT. This sequence encodes CASSYSPGAALFF.

The V gene is TRBV6-1, the J gene TRBJ2-7; D gene ambiguous. Trimming took off 4 bases at V and 3 bases at J, with 7 bases between the two ends. This CDR3 has 12 amino acids. Germline V gene lookup returns CDR1 MNHNS and CDR2 SASEGT. For the CDR3, the DNA is TGTGCCAGCAGTGCCAGACACTACGAGCAGTACTTC. It codes for CASSARHYEQYF.

V gene TRBV18 combines with J gene TRBJ1-3, with 8 bases matching TRBD1. This CDR3 comprises 17 residues. J lost 1 base, V lost 3 bases, and 8 bases had no gene match. In germline, CDR1 is KGHSH, CDR2 LQKENI. In nucleotides, the CDR3 is TGTGCCAGCTCACCTCGGATTGACAGGGGATCTGGAAACACCATATATTTT. Translated, it gives CASSPRIDRGSGNTIYF.

This sequence joins TRBV7-6 and TRBJ2-4; 7 bases map to TRBD1. The germline V gene encodes CDR1 SGHVS and CDR2 FNYEAQ. The V gene end was trimmed by 4 bases and the J gene end by 7 bases; junction bases not matched to a gene: 16. This CDR3 has 17 amino acids. CDR3 in amino acids: CASSSQGMGQGYNIQYF. The CDR3 coding sequence is TGTGCCAGCAGCTCACAGGGGATGGGGCAGGGGTACAACATTCAGTACTTC.

The rearrangement joins TRBV28 to TRBJ1-3; perhaps TRBD1 as D (5 bases). The CDR3 loop spans 17 amino acids. V was shortened by 4 bases and J by 2 bases, with 18 bases between the two germline ends. CDR1 and CDR2 from the germline V gene are MDHEN and SYDVKM. The CDR3 DNA reads as TGTGCCAGCAGTTCGGCGGCAGGGAAAACAGCTGGAAACACCATATATTTT. Residues: CASSSAAGKTAGNTIYF.

This clone has a single count. V and J are TRBV7-2 and TRBJ1-5; TRBD1 might be the D (5 bases). The CDR3 is 15 amino acids. Per germline, CDR1 SGHTA and CDR2 FQGNSA. V lost 5 bases, J lost 6 bases, and 17 bases lay in between. The CDR3 loop is CASSPPGGMGQPQHF. Written as DNA, the CDR3 is TGTGCCAGCAGCCCCCCGGGGGGGATGGGTCAGCCCCAGCATTTT.

This sequence joins TRBV6-5 and TRBJ1-1; D possibly corresponds to TRBD1 (6 bases). The germline V and J ends were trimmed by 6 bases and 3 bases, with 11 bases remaining between them. Germline-derived CDR1 and CDR2 are MNHEY and SVGAGI. The CDR3 is 13 residues long. The CDR3 loop is CASRQDSYTEAFF. Here the CDR3 DNA reads TGTGCCAGCAGACAGGACAGTTACACTGAAGCTTTCTTT.

The chain employs TRBV5-1 and TRBJ2-1; D may be TRBD2 (6 bases). Germline CDR1 SGHRS, CDR2 YFSETQ. Trimming removed 0 bases from V and 6 bases from J, with 13 bases in between. The CDR3 covers 15 residues. The CDR3 loop is CASSLVLAQTNEQFF. CDR3 sequence (DNA): TGCGCCAGCAGCTTGGTACTAGCCCAGACCAATGAGCAGTTCTTC.

Written as DNA, the CDR3 is TGTGCCAGCAGCCGCCGGGCTAGCGGGAGGGGTGATGAGCAGTTCTTC. This sequence encodes CASSRRASGRGDEQFF. This chain links TRBV7-6 with TRBJ2-1; 12 nucleotides agree with TRBD2. Germline-derived CDR1 and CDR2 are SGHVS and FNYEAQ. Trimming at V came to 5 bases and at J to 8 bases, leaving 10 bases not matched to a gene. CDR3 size: 16 residues.

The chain recombines TRBV5-1 with TRBJ2-3; 10 nucleotides agree with TRBD2. Looked up from germline, CDR1 is SGHRS and CDR2 is YFSETQ. This CDR3 region has 17 residues. J gave up 1 base and V 4 bases, and 9 bases lay outside the gene matches. CDR3 nucleotide sequence: TGCGCCAGCAGCCTCCGGGGGAGCGGGAGGGGCACAGATACGCAGTATTTT. Protein: CASSLRGSGRGTDTQYF. The full variable domain, rest sourced from reference TRBV5-1 and TRBJ2-3, is KAGVTQTPRYLIKTRGQQVTLSCSPISGHRSVSWYQQTPGQGLQFLFEYFSETQRNKGNFPGRFSGRQFSNSRSEMNVSTLELGDSALYLCASSLRGSGRGTDTQYFGPGTRLTVL.